This T cell receptor beta chain was obtained from a study of cytomegalovirus exposure and HLA in healthy donors. Regarding this clone: Its cognate antigen is unknown.

This CDR3 has 11 amino acids. Trimming removed 7 bases at V and 0 bases at J, with 7 bases between. CDR1 and CDR2 (germline): SQVTM, ANQGSEA. Study-level results: Reports credit the classifier with highly specific, highly sensitive diagnosis of cytomegalovirus status. Researchers catalogued approximately 170 TCR beta chains as cytomegalovirus-associated.

Measured with immunoSEQ multiplex PCR; TCRdb has only the in-frame clones, and not every one. Of tens of thousands of clones listed, 88% are singletons. The TCR was taken from a woman aged 30 to 39 in good health and CMV-seronegative. Sequences were obtained from PBMCs. The J gene is TRBJ2-7, the V gene TRBV29-1, with D unclear. CDR3 sequence (DNA): TGCAGCGGGCGGAGCTCCTACGAGCAGTACTTC. This translates into CSGRSSYEQYF.